What follows describes a single T cell receptor (beta chain). No antigen is known for it. This entry comes from a study of T cell repertoires in ileal Crohn's disease. Study background: All patients had surgery for stricturing (about 60%) or penetrating (39%) disease. Whole-study findings and limits: Clonal expansions were more frequent in active smokers than non-smokers at surgery.

Per the germline V gene, CDR1 is LGHNA and CDR2 is YSLEER. The CDR3 loop spans 16 amino acids. The J segment lost 5 bases and the V segment lost 3 bases, leaving 9 bases of the junction unmatched. Roughly 0.55 micrograms of biopsy DNA per sample underwent TCRB immunosequencing. Repertoires were generated with immunoSEQ multiplex PCR, while TCRdb's copy carries only in-frame clones and drops some. The sample includes 3,500 to 4,500 clones, around 68% of them seen just once. The chain is built from TRBV4-3 and TRBJ2-2; 7 bases agree with TRBD1. Sequenced sample: ileal tissue. This TCR came from an adult with Crohn's disease. CDR3 residues: CASSHPDGTATGELFF. For the CDR3, the DNA is TGCGCCAGCAGCCATCCCGACGGGACAGCTACCGGGGAGCTGTTTTTT.